The rows below give T cell receptor beta chains drawn from one sample of a study of T cell repertoires in cytomegalovirus infection. A single record per CDR3 protein comes from TCRdb applying MiXCR to the reads. The sample holds approximately 250,000 distinct CDR3 sequences, roughly an eighth seen once. The sequencing sample was made of PBMCs. The receptors shown here come from a human donor in good health (CMV status not recorded). Some clones in this sample may be carry-over from other donors' samples. CDR3s include the opening cysteine and the closing phenylalanine or tryptophan. Each record gives: V gene, CDR3 protein.

v_call: TRBV6-5; cdr3_aa: CASSYGPTSVPGANVLTF
v_call: TRBV6-2/TRBV6-3; cdr3_aa: CASSYRTSGGAAKTQYF
v_call: TRBV7-2; cdr3_aa: CASSLAPSSDEQYF
v_call: TRBV18; cdr3_aa: CASSPQGNYNEQFF
v_call: TRBV12-5; cdr3_aa: CASGPLRGPSYNEQFF
v_call: TRBV7-3; cdr3_aa: CASSLNGRSSYNEQFF
v_call: TRBV12-3/TRBV12-4; cdr3_aa: CASSPLGINEQFF
v_call: TRBV4-3; cdr3_aa: CASSQETSGGAYEQYF
v_call: TRBV6-6; cdr3_aa: CASSGGQRGEQYF
v_call: TRBV27; cdr3_aa: CASSLGLAGGGYSYEQYF
v_call: TRBV6-6; cdr3_aa: CASSYSDPGELFF
v_call: TRBV30; cdr3_aa: CAWSVRGQGKAFF
v_call: TRBV2; cdr3_aa: CASRGGGANVLTF
v_call: TRBV7-9; cdr3_aa: CASSFGLGRPNYGYTF
v_call: TRBV29-1; cdr3_aa: CSELADSYNEQFF
v_call: TRBV28; cdr3_aa: CASRFPGAYNQPQHF
v_call: TRBV15; cdr3_aa: CATSRDSGAGANVLTF
v_call: TRBV28; cdr3_aa: CASPPSREGSYEQYF
v_call: TRBV7-2; cdr3_aa: CASTEGASNYEQYF
v_call: TRBV4-1; cdr3_aa: CASSQGARNYGYTF
v_call: TRBV20-1; cdr3_aa: CSAPMGQGIAKNIQYF
v_call: TRBV28; cdr3_aa: CASSPPGASSYEQYF
v_call: TRBV7-8; cdr3_aa: CASSLDTRKNIQYF
v_call: TRBV27; cdr3_aa: CASSLPFTSVAGNEQFF
v_call: TRBV7-2; cdr3_aa: CASSSPQGREETQYF
v_call: TRBV7-2; cdr3_aa: CASNTPFQPQHF
v_call: TRBV19; cdr3_aa: CASISQGANNQPQHF
v_call: TRBV7-3; cdr3_aa: CASSSDGGFGGEQFF
v_call: TRBV5-1; cdr3_aa: CASSFGQSLYEQYF
v_call: TRBV28; cdr3_aa: CASSPSWGSYNEQFF
v_call: TRBV19; cdr3_aa: CASTLTGVGLENPSGQYF
v_call: TRBV5-6; cdr3_aa: CASSIDRGVDTQYF
v_call: TRBV20-1; cdr3_aa: CSASLGGDNYGYTF
v_call: TRBV29-1; cdr3_aa: CSVEAGRPATGELFF
v_call: TRBV29-1; cdr3_aa: CSGRDSGDATNEKLFF
v_call: TRBV5-1; cdr3_aa: CASRLAGNEQFF
v_call: TRBV27; cdr3_aa: CASSTFSDVNEKLFF
v_call: TRBV12-3/TRBV12-4; cdr3_aa: CASSSRWRTGGGNEKLFF
v_call: TRBV25-1; cdr3_aa: CASILRDRAFRSNQPQHF
v_call: TRBV7-9; cdr3_aa: CASSSLGLEAGNTEAFF